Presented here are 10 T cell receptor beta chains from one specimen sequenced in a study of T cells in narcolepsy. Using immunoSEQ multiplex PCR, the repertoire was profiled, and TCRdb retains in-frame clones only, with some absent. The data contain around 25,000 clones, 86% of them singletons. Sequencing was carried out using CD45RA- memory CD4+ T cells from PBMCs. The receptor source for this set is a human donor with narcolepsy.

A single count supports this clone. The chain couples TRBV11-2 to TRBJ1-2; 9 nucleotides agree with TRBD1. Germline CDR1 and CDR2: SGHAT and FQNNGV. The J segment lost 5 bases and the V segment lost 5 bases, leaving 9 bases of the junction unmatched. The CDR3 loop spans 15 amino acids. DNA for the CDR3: TGTGCCAGCAGCCCCGCGGACAGGGGACGATATGGCTACACCTTC. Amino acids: CASSPADRGRYGYTF.

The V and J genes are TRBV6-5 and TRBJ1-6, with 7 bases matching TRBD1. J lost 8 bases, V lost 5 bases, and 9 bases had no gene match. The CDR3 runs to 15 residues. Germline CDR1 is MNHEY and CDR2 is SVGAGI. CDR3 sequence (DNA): TGTGCCAGCAGTCGACCAGGGGGAAGGGATTCACCCCTCCACTTT. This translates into CASSRPGGRDSPLHF.

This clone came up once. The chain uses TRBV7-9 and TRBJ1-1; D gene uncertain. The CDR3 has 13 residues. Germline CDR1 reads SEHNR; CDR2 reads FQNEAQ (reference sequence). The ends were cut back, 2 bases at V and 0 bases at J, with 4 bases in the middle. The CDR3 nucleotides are TGTGCCAGCAGCTTACCGGTGAACACTGAAGCTTTCTTT. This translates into CASSLPVNTEAFF. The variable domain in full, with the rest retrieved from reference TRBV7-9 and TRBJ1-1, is DTGVSQNPRHKITKRGQNVTFRCDPISEHNRLYWYRQTLGQGPEFLTYFQNEAQLEKSRLLSDRFSAERPKGSFSTLEIQRTEQGDSAMYLCASSLPVNTEAFFGQGTRLTVV.

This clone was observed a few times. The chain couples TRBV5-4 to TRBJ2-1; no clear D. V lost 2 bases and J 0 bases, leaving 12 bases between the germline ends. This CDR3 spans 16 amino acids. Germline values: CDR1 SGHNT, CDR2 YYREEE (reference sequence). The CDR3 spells CASSFGGGTSYNEQFF. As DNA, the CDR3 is TGTGCCAGCAGCTTTGGCGGTGGAACCTCCTACAATGAGCAGTTCTTC.

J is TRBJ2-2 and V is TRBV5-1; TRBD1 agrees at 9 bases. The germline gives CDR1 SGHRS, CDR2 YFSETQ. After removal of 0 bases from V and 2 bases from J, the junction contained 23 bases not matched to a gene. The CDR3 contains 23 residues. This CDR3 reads CASSLARDSGTGPNPTNTGELFF. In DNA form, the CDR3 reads TGCGCCAGCAGCTTGGCGAGAGATTCCGGGACAGGGCCAAACCCCACCAACACCGGGGAGCTGTTTTTT.

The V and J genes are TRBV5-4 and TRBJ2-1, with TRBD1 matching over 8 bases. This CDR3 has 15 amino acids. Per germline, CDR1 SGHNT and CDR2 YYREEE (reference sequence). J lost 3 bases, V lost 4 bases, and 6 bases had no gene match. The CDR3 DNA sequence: TGTGCCAGCAGCAGCCAGGGGGCGGGCTACAATGAGCAGTTCTTC. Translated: CASSSQGAGYNEQFF.

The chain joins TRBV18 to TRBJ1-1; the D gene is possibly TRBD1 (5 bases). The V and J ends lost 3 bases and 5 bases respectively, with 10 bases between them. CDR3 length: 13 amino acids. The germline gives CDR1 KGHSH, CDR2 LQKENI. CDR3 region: CASSPKGQTEAFF. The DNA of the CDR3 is TGTGCCAGCTCACCCAAGGGGCAGACTGAAGCTTTCTTT.

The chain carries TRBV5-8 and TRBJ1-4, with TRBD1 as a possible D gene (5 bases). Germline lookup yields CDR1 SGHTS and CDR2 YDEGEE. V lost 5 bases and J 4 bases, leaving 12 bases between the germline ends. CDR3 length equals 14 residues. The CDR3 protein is CASRRGVNNEKLFF. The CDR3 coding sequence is TGTGCCAGCAGGAGAGGGGTTAATAATGAAAAACTGTTTTTT.

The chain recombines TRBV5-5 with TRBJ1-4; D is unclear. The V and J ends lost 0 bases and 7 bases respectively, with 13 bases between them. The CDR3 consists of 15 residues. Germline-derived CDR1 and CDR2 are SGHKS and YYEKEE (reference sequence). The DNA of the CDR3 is TGTGCCAGCAGCTTGGTTACGGCATCGGGTGAAAAACTGTTTTTT. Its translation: CASSLVTASGEKLFF.

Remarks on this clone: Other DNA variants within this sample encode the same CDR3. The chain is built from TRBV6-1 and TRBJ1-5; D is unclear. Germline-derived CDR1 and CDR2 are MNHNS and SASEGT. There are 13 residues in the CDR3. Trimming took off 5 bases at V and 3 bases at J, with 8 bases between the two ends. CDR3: CASSSDPNQPQHF. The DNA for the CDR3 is TGTGCCAGCAGTTCAGATCCCAATCAGCCCCAGCATTTT.